Presented here are 30 T cell receptor beta chains from one specimen sequenced in a study of IL-17A CD8 T cells in psoriatic arthritis synovium. Psoriatic arthritis patients had synovial fluid drawn from joints that were actively inflamed. This table comes from immunoSEQ multiplex PCR, and its TCRdb copy is limited to in-frame clones, with some not included. The sample carries over 2,000 clones, roughly 72% recorded once. Material for sequencing was memory CD8+ T cells from synovial fluid. The subset here: bulk memory CD8+ T cells (CD45RA-CD27+/- and CD45RA+CD27-). The source of these receptors is a human donor with psoriatic arthritis.

The chain employs TRBV29-1 and TRBJ2-3, with D maybe TRBD1 (5 bases). CDR3 length equals 13 residues. Germline CDR1 reads SQVTM; CDR2 reads ANQGSEA. Trimming stripped 6 bases from V and 1 base from J, with 11 bases between. CDR3 sequence (DNA): TGCAGCGTAACGGACATACGCACAGATACGCAGTATTTT. Translated: CSVTDIRTDTQYF.

V is TRBV4-1 and J is TRBJ2-6; D unresolved. The length of the CDR3 is 21 residues. Germline V lookup: CDR1 MGHRA, CDR2 YSYEKL. Trimming stripped 0 bases from V and 2 bases from J, with 23 bases between. The CDR3 sequence: CASSQERRRNSRSPGANVLTF. CDR3 nucleotides: TGCGCCAGCAGCCAAGAGAGGCGGAGAAACAGCCGGTCTCCTGGGGCCAACGTCCTGACTTTC.

The chain uses TRBV6-5 and TRBJ1-1; D is uncertain. V dropped 6 bases and J dropped 3 bases, with 11 bases sitting between them. The germline CDR1 and CDR2 sequences are MNHEY and SVGAGI. The CDR3 contains 13 residues. The CDR3 DNA reads TGTGCCAGCAGGAGGGTTGGGGACACTGAAGCTTTCTTT. Translating gives CASRRVGDTEAFF.

This sequence joins TRBV9 and TRBJ1-3; D is uncertain. The V end was cut by 4 bases, the J end by 4 bases, with 12 bases between. The CDR3 has 14 residues. Germline V gives CDR1 SGDLS, CDR2 YYNGEE. The CDR3 sequence is CASSPSWSGNTIYF. CDR3 coding DNA: TGTGCCAGCAGCCCTTCTTGGAGCGGAAACACCATATATTTT.

The CDR3 region is CASSVSGAFSSYEQYF. CDR3 bases: TGTGCCAGCAGTGTTTCCGGGGCCTTCAGCTCCTACGAGCAGTACTTC. This chain connects TRBV6-1 to TRBJ2-7; D is possibly TRBD1 or TRBD2 (5 bases each). The germline V gene encodes CDR1 MNHNS and CDR2 SASEGT. V lost 4 bases and J lost 0, with 16 bases in between. This CDR3 region has 16 residues.

This rearrangement joins TRBV4-1 to TRBJ2-3; D is possibly TRBD1 (6 bases). The CDR3 runs to 14 residues. Trimming cost V 6 bases and J 6 bases, with 16 bases left between them. The germline V gene has CDR1 MGHRA and CDR2 YSYEKL. The CDR3: CASSWTVPVDTQYF. The CDR3 DNA follows: TGCGCCAGCAGTTGGACAGTACCTGTGGATACGCAGTATTTT.

The chain combines TRBV7-2 with TRBJ2-3; D is ambiguous. Trimming took off 1 base at V and 4 bases at J, with 3 bases between the two ends. Germline CDR1 reads SGHTA; CDR2 reads FQGNSA. The CDR3 contains 12 residues. Here the CDR3 reads CASSLGPDTQYF. CDR3 DNA sequence: TGTGCCAGCAGCTTAGGTCCAGATACGCAGTATTTT.

This chain joins TRBV4-1 and TRBJ1-1; possibly TRBD1 for D (6 bases). The length of the CDR3 is 12 residues. Germline V gives CDR1 MGHRA, CDR2 YSYEKL. Trimming stripped 4 bases from V and 8 bases from J, with 11 bases between. The CDR3 DNA follows: TGCGCCAGCAGCCCCGGGGGGACAGAAGCTTTCTTT. Protein sequence: CASSPGGTEAFF.

The rearrangement joins TRBV19 to TRBJ1-1; D may be TRBD1 (5 bases). The germline CDR1 and CDR2 sequences are LNHDA and SQIVND (reference sequence). Trimming removed 5 bases from V and 7 bases from J, with 11 bases in between. CDR3 length equals 12 residues. For the CDR3, the DNA is TGTGCCAGTAGTGTTAACAGGCGTGAAGCTTTCTTT. Protein product: CASSVNRREAFF.

The rearrangement uses TRBV5-8 and TRBJ2-1, with 7 bases matching TRBD2. This CDR3 spans 15 amino acids. The V segment lost 1 base and the J segment 3 bases; nucleotides outside the gene matches: 4. Germline assignment: CDR1 SGHTS and CDR2 YDEGEE. CDR3 sequence (DNA): TGTGCCAGCAGCTTGATGGCTAGCGGCTACAATGAGCAGTTCTTC. This gives the protein CASSLMASGYNEQFF.

V is TRBV10-1 and J is TRBJ1-6, with 7 positions matching TRBD1. Germline lookup yields CDR1 WNHNN and CDR2 SYGVQD (reference sequence). CDR3 length: 17 residues. V lost 9 bases and J lost 0; bases outside the gene matches: 11. The CDR3 coding sequence is TGCGCCAGTCAAAAGGGACAGAAAAACTCCTATAATTCACCCCTCCACTTT. It is translated as CASQKGQKNSYNSPLHF.

This clone was observed a handful of times. The V and J genes are TRBV10-1 and TRBJ2-7; TRBD2 might be the D (5 bases). Germline V lookup: CDR1 WNHNN, CDR2 SYGVQD (reference sequence). CDR3 length equals 15 residues. V was clipped by 0 bases and J by 3 bases, with 12 bases between them. CDR3 nucleotide sequence: TGCGCCAGCAGTGAGTCCGCCGGGATTGACTACGAGCAGTACTTC. Its protein product is CASSESAGIDYEQYF.

V is TRBV6-1 and J is TRBJ2-1, with TRBD1 matching 11 bases. From germline, CDR1 is MNHNS and CDR2 SASEGT. This CDR3 region has 15 residues. The V segment lost 1 base and the J segment 9 bases; nucleotides outside the gene matches: 5. The CDR3: CASSEETDRGPEQFF. CDR3 nucleotide sequence: TGTGCCAGCAGTGAAGAGACGGACAGGGGGCCTGAGCAGTTCTTC.

CDR3: CASRDWGQTFSGNTIYF. The CDR3 coding sequence is TGCGCCAGCAGAGATTGGGGACAGACGTTCTCTGGAAACACCATATATTTT. The chain recombines TRBV10-2 with TRBJ1-3; the match to TRBD1 covers 7 bases. The ends lost 6 bases at V and 0 bases at J; junction bases unmatched: 11. CDR3 length equals 17 residues. The germline V gene has CDR1 WSHSY and CDR2 SAAADI.

The V gene is TRBV7-3, the J gene TRBJ2-7; D is tentatively TRBD1 or TRBD2 (5 bases each). Germline V CDR1 and CDR2: SGHTA, FQGTGA. Trimming removed 2 bases from V and 2 bases from J, with 10 bases in between. The CDR3 runs to 14 residues. The CDR3 reads CASSLGGRTYEQYF. CDR3 nucleotides: TGTGCCAGCAGCTTAGGGGGACGGACCTACGAGCAGTACTTC.

The chain links TRBV6-4 to TRBJ2-3, with TRBD2 identical over 8 bases. The CDR3 extends over 15 amino acids. J lost 3 bases, V lost 0 bases, and 2 bases had no gene match. From germline, CDR1 is MRHNA and CDR2 SNTAGT. DNA for the CDR3: TGTGCCAGCAGTGACTCTTCGGGGGGGACAGATACGCAGTATTTT. Amino acids: CASSDSSGGTDTQYF.

The rearrangement links TRBV19 to TRBJ1-1, with unresolved D. This CDR3 contains 15 residues. Germline V gene lookup returns CDR1 LNHDA and CDR2 SQIVND (reference sequence). Trimming pared 0 bases from V and 10 bases from J, leaving 18 bases between. CDR3 amino acids: CASSIDEGPRQGAFF. Written as DNA, the CDR3 is TGTGCCAGTAGTATAGACGAAGGTCCGAGACAAGGAGCTTTCTTT. Full variable domain (outside the CDR3, taken from reference TRBV19 and TRBJ1-1): DGGITQSPKYLFRKEGQNVTLSCEQNLNHDAMYWYRQDPGQGLRLIYYSQIVNDFQKGDIAEGYSVSREKKESFPLTVTSAQKNPTAFYLCASSIDEGPRQGAFFGQGTRLTVV.

The chain couples TRBV11-3 to TRBJ1-2, with D uncertain. The germline CDR1 and CDR2 sequences are SGHNT and YENEEA. The germline V and J ends were trimmed by 3 bases and 0 bases, with 8 bases remaining between them. The CDR3 has 14 residues. CDR3 sequence reads: CASSLGGTNYGYTF. CDR3 DNA: TGTGCCAGCAGCTTGGGAGGGACTAACTATGGCTACACCTTC.

This clone was recorded only once. V gene TRBV7-6 combines with J gene TRBJ2-3; D unclear. In germline, CDR1 is SGHVS, CDR2 FNYEAQ. V was cut by 1 base and J by 5 bases, with 22 bases left in between. The CDR3 is 18 residues long. The CDR3 DNA reads TGTGCCAGCAGCTTAGTGAGACACCGCGGAAAGTTGGGAGATACGCAGTATTTT. The encoded protein is CASSLVRHRGKLGDTQYF.

The chain uses TRBV5-1 and TRBJ2-1; TRBD1 matches 9 bases. V shed 1 base, J shed 7 bases, and the junction held 3 bases outside the gene matches. Germline V gene sequence: CDR1 SGHRS, CDR2 YFSETQ. This CDR3 has 14 residues. CDR3 amino acids: CASSLWDRVNEQFF. CDR3 nucleotide sequence: TGCGCCAGCAGCTTGTGGGACAGGGTGAATGAGCAGTTCTTC.

There are a few counts of this clone. This chain joins TRBV21-1 and TRBJ2-2. TRBV21-1 is a known pseudogene. This CDR3 is 17 amino acids long. CDR3 residues: CASSHIRAGGNTGELFF. The CDR3 nucleotides are TGTGCCAGCAGCCACATCCGGGCAGGTGGGAACACCGGGGAGCTGTTTTTT.

This chain connects TRBV6-5 to TRBJ1-1; 8 nucleotides match TRBD1. CDR3 length: 14 residues. Germline V gene data show CDR1 as MNHEY and CDR2 as SVGAGI. V was clipped by 4 bases and J by 11 bases; unmatched bases: 12. The CDR3 DNA follows: TGTGCCAGCAGTTCCAGGGGGCCCGAGACGTGGGCTTTCTTT. Translated: CASSSRGPETWAFF.

J is TRBJ1-2 and V is TRBV19; D unclear. CDR3 size: 15 residues. Trimming took 1 base from V and 0 from J, leaving 9 bases between them. Germline V gene data show CDR1 as LNHDA and CDR2 as SQIVND (reference sequence). CDR3 nucleotide sequence: TGTGCCAGTAGTATAGTAGGTCCATCTAACTATGGCTACACCTTC. Its translation is CASSIVGPSNYGYTF.

The CDR3 reads CASSFNRIEAFF. CDR3 nucleotides: TGTGCCAGCAGCTTCAACAGGATTGAAGCTTTCTTT. The chain joins TRBV11-2 to TRBJ1-1; tentatively, D is TRBD1 (5 bases). V lost 3 bases and J lost 7, with 9 bases in between. The CDR3 has 12 amino acids. The germline V gene has CDR1 SGHAT and CDR2 FQNNGV.

The chain is built from TRBV6-6 and TRBJ1-2; tentative D call: TRBD1 (5 bases). V lost 2 bases, J lost 5 bases, and 9 bases lay in between. This CDR3 is 13 amino acids long. The germline CDR1 and CDR2 sequences are MNHNY and SVGAGI (reference sequence). In DNA, the CDR3 is TGTGCCAGCAGTTACAGGGGAATATATGGCTACACCTTC. Translated, it gives CASSYRGIYGYTF.

J is TRBJ2-4 and V is TRBV4-1; 8 bases match TRBD2. CDR1 MGHRA and CDR2 YSYEKL come from the germline V gene. The length of the CDR3 is 14 residues. Trimming removed 4 bases from V and 15 bases from J; junction bases left unmatched: 14. The CDR3 region is CASSLTSGPVERYF. The CDR3 DNA reads as TGCGCCAGCAGCCTAACTAGCGGCCCGGTGGAGCGGTACTTC.

This sequence joins TRBV10-3 and TRBJ2-1; D unresolved. Trimming shortened V by 3 bases and J by 4 bases, and 7 bases separated the two germline ends. Looked up from germline, CDR1 is ENHRY and CDR2 is SYGVKD. The CDR3 extends over 13 amino acids. The CDR3 loop reads CAISDLEYNEQFF. The DNA for the CDR3 is TGTGCCATCAGTGATTTAGAATACAATGAGCAGTTCTTC.

This clone was seen once. CDR3 in amino acids: CSSQGVDTGELFF. The DNA of the CDR3 is TGCAGTTCACAGGGCGTGGACACCGGGGAGCTGTTTTTT. The chain is built from TRBV29-1 and TRBJ2-2, with D tentatively TRBD1 (6 bases). CDR3 length equals 13 residues. CDR1 and CDR2 from the germline V gene are SQVTM and ANQGSEA.

CDR3 sequence: CASSPSGAETQYF. Here the CDR3 DNA reads TGTGCCAGCAGTCCTAGCGGGGCAGAGACCCAGTACTTC. V gene TRBV6-5 combines with J gene TRBJ2-5; 9 bases align to TRBD2. This CDR3 is 13 amino acids long. Germline trimming cut 5 bases from V and 4 bases from J; bases unmatched to any gene: 2. CDR1 is MNHEY, CDR2 SVGAGI, per germline.

This rearrangement joins TRBV10-3 to TRBJ2-1, with D perhaps matching TRBD2 (6 bases). CDR3 size: 14 residues. Trimming took off 3 bases at V and 10 bases at J, with 16 bases between the two ends. Germline assignment: CDR1 ENHRY and CDR2 SYGVKD. Written as DNA, the CDR3 is TGTGCCATCAGTGAAACCTTGACTAGTAACGAGCAGTTCTTC. Amino acid sequence: CAISETLTSNEQFF.